This is a list of T cell receptor beta chains from one sample in a study of PD-1 blockade in classical Hodgkin lymphoma. TCRdb's copy holds only in-frame clones and misses some; the assay was immunoSEQ multiplex PCR. The table includes approximately 43,000 clones, approximately 90% detected once. The material sequenced was peripheral blood mononuclear cells (PBMCs), taken before the second cycle of nivolumab. Receptors were obtained from a human donor with classical Hodgkin lymphoma. The CDR3 runs from the conserved cysteine through the conserved F or W. A D gene is named only where the DNA matches it firmly. For some rows the clone size is stated as once, few or many, or as a class when expanded; others skip it.

j_call clone_size d_call v_call cdr3_aa cdr3_nt
TRBJ1-1 NA NA TRBV7-6 CASPWVGEATEAFF TGTGCAAGCCCCTGGGTCGGGGAGGCCACTGAAGCTTTCTTT
TRBJ1-2 NA NA TRBV15 CATSRDLTSNYGYTF TGTGCCACCAGCAGAGATCTTACCAGTAACTATGGCTACACCTTC
TRBJ2-1 NA TRBD2 TRBV4-3 CASSQDPGGSGGAGYNEQFF TGCGCCAGCAGCCAAGATCCGGGCGGTAGCGGGGGGGCCGGCTACAATGAGCAGTTCTTC
TRBJ2-7 few TRBD1 TRBV4-3 CASSQDWVGTGGVYEQYF TGCGCCAGCAGCCAAGACTGGGTTGGGACAGGGGGTGTATACGAGCAGTACTTC
TRBJ2-3 NA TRBD2 TRBV10-2 CASNFGLAGTGTDTQYF TGCGCCAGCAACTTCGGACTAGCGGGAACTGGCACAGATACGCAGTATTTT
TRBJ1-2 NA NA TRBV6-1 CASSEGIGARGYTF TGTGCCAGCAGTGAAGGAATCGGGGCGCGGGGCTACACCTTC
TRBJ2-7 NA NA TRBV7-9 CASSSPRDSISYEQYF TGTGCCAGCAGCTCTCCCCGGGACTCAATATCCTACGAGCAGTACTTC
TRBJ2-5 NA TRBD2 TRBV6-5 CASSHLGEGETQYF TGTGCCAGCAGTCACCTCGGGGAGGGGGAGACCCAGTACTTC
TRBJ2-1 few NA TRBV6-6 CASSRPYNEQFF TGTGCCAGCAGTCGCCCCTACAATGAGCAGTTCTTC
TRBJ2-5 NA NA TRBV5-4 CASSLPGALNPGVEETQYF TGTGCCAGCAGCTTACCCGGGGCCCTAAATCCCGGGGTGGAAGAGACCCAGTACTTC
TRBJ2-7 NA NA TRBV11-3 CASSPGPSYEQYF TGTGCCAGCAGCCCGGGACCCTCCTACGAGCAGTACTTC
TRBJ2-7 NA NA TRBV28 CASSFAGAGTYEQYF TGTGCCAGCAGTTTTGCAGGGGCTGGTACCTACGAGCAGTACTTC
TRBJ2-3 NA TRBD2 TRBV19 CASSTILAGSTDTQYF TGTGCCAGTAGTACCATACTAGCGGGGAGCACAGATACGCAGTATTTT
TRBJ2-5 NA NA TRBV7-9 CASSSRDYQETQYF TGTGCCAGCAGCTCCCGGGACTACCAAGAGACCCAGTACTTC
TRBJ2-1 NA TRBD1 TRBV4-1 CASSHTAGTGGNNEQFF TGCGCCAGCAGCCACACGGCCGGGACAGGGGGTAACAATGAGCAGTTCTTC
TRBJ1-1 NA TRBD1 TRBV5-6 CASSLPGQGKDTEAFF TGTGCCAGCAGCTTACCGGGACAGGGGAAGGACACTGAAGCTTTCTTT
TRBJ1-1 NA NA TRBV29-1 CSVETGYEAFF TGCAGCGTCGAAACAGGATATGAAGCTTTCTTT
TRBJ2-3 NA NA TRBV19 CASSTNRWGADTQYF TGTGCCAGTAGTACAAACCGATGGGGCGCAGATACGCAGTATTTT
TRBJ1-2 NA NA TRBV9 CASSPSGGAGYGYTF TGTGCCAGCAGCCCGAGTGGAGGGGCTGGCTATGGCTACACCTTC
TRBJ2-7 NA TRBD2 TRBV5-1 CASSPRSLAGTYEQYF TGCGCCAGCAGCCCGCGGAGCCTAGCGGGGACCTACGAGCAGTACTTC
TRBJ1-1 NA NA TRBV29-1 CSVCRVMNTEAFF TGCAGCGTTTGCAGGGTCATGAACACTGAAGCTTTCTTT
TRBJ2-7 NA TRBD1 TRBV10-1 CASSETGGRDEQYF TGCGCCAGCAGTGAGACAGGGGGACGGGACGAGCAGTACTTC
TRBJ2-3 NA TRBD1 TRBV7-9 CASSWTGASTDTQYF TGTGCCAGCAGTTGGACAGGCGCTAGCACAGATACGCAGTATTTT
TRBJ2-1 NA NA TRBV7-9 CASSSQGLEQFF TGTGCCAGCAGCTCTCAGGGACTTGAGCAGTTCTTC
TRBJ2-1 NA NA TRBV6-6 CASSYSGSPADTFF TGTGCCAGCAGTTACTCGGGCTCCCCCGCCGATACGTTCTTC
TRBJ1-6 NA TRBD1 TRBV28 CASSFHRTGLNSPLHF TGTGCCAGCAGTTTCCACCGGACAGGTTTGAATTCACCCCTCCACTTT
TRBJ2-7 NA TRBD1 TRBV7-9 CASSLETGGPYEQYF TGTGCCAGCAGCTTAGAGACAGGGGGACCCTACGAGCAGTACTTC
TRBJ2-3 NA NA TRBV5-8 CASSLRATDTQYF TGTGCCAGCAGCTTGCGGGCCACAGATACGCAGTATTTT
TRBJ2-2 NA TRBD1 TRBV7-7 CASSLQGQANTGELFF TGTGCCAGCAGCTTACAGGGACAGGCGAACACCGGGGAGCTGTTTTTT
TRBJ2-3 NA NA TRBV9 CASSVVGSTDTQYF TGTGCCAGCAGCGTAGTTGGTAGCACAGATACGCAGTATTTT
TRBJ1-1 once NA TRBV6-5 CASSNSMNTEAFF TGTGCCAGCAGCAACTCAATGAACACTGAAGCTTTCTTT
TRBJ1-1 NA NA TRBV10-3 CAISESRSTEAFF TGTGCCATCAGTGAGTCTCGGTCCACTGAAGCTTTCTTT
TRBJ1-2 NA TRBD1 TRBV13 CAGTGDRGLFGYTF TGTGCCGGCACCGGGGACAGGGGGCTCTTTGGCTACACCTTC
TRBJ2-2 NA TRBD2 TRBV19 CASSKASGGRTGELFF TGTGCCAGTAGTAAGGCTAGCGGGGGTCGTACCGGGGAGCTGTTTTTT
TRBJ2-5 NA TRBD1 TRBV5-1 CASSDGTAVQETQYF TGCGCCAGCAGCGACGGGACAGCCGTACAAGAGACCCAGTACTTC
TRBJ1-2 NA NA TRBV19 CASSGQSYGYTF TGTGCCAGTAGTGGACAGTCCTATGGCTACACCTTC
TRBJ2-3 NA NA TRBV6-5 CASRGRADTQYF TGTGCCAGCAGGGGACGAGCAGATACGCAGTATTTT
TRBJ2-1 NA TRBD2 TRBV5-6 CASSSRTSSYNEQFF TGTGCCAGCAGCTCCCGGACTAGCTCCTACAATGAGCAGTTCTTC
TRBJ2-3 NA NA TRBV5-1 CASSFGDTQYF TGCGCCAGCAGCTTCGGGGATACGCAGTATTTT
TRBJ2-7 NA NA TRBV11-2 CASSSRSYEQYF TGTGCCAGCAGCTCGCGCTCCTACGAGCAGTACTTC
TRBJ1-1 NA NA TRBV27 CASSFTQGQAFF TGTGCCAGCAGTTTCACCCAGGGGCAAGCTTTCTTT
TRBJ2-1 NA NA TRBV18 CASSQRTEHNEQFF TGTGCCAGCTCACAGAGGACAGAGCACAATGAGCAGTTCTTC
TRBJ2-7 NA NA TRBV5-1 CASSLGHNLSPSSKEQYF TGCGCCAGCAGCTTGGGCCATAATCTCTCACCAAGCTCAAAAGAGCAGTACTTC
TRBJ2-5 NA NA TRBV6-6 CASSYSRLAETRYF TGTGCCAGCAGTTACTCAAGGCTAGCAGAGACCCGGTACTTC
TRBJ2-3 once TRBD2 TRBV6-1 CASSESYRGGPTDTQYF TGTGCCAGCAGTGAATCGTACCGCGGGGGGCCCACAGATACGCAGTATTTT
TRBJ2-1 NA NA TRBV14 CASSQVGGTGYNEQFF TGTGCCAGCAGCCAAGTAGGGGGGACTGGTTACAATGAGCAGTTCTTC
TRBJ2-1 NA NA TRBV5-1 CASSLVSGKYEQFF TGCGCCAGCAGCTTGGTTTCGGGAAAATATGAGCAGTTCTTC
TRBJ1-6 NA NA TRBV7-2 CASSRGGVRSPLHF TGTGCCAGCAGCCGAGGAGGGGTACGCTCACCCCTCCACTTT
TRBJ2-5 NA TRBD2 TRBV27 CASSLLAGETQYF TGTGCCAGCAGTTTACTAGCGGGGGAGACCCAGTACTTC
TRBJ2-5 NA NA TRBV11-3 CASSLEGETQYF TGTGCCAGCAGCTTAGAGGGTGAGACCCAGTACTTC
TRBJ2-3 NA NA TRBV18 CASSLGGDTQYF TGTGCCAGCTCACTGGGTGGAGATACGCAGTATTTT
TRBJ2-3 NA NA TRBV19 CASSLQRASTDTQYF TGTGCCAGTAGTTTACAGCGAGCTAGCACAGATACGCAGTATTTT